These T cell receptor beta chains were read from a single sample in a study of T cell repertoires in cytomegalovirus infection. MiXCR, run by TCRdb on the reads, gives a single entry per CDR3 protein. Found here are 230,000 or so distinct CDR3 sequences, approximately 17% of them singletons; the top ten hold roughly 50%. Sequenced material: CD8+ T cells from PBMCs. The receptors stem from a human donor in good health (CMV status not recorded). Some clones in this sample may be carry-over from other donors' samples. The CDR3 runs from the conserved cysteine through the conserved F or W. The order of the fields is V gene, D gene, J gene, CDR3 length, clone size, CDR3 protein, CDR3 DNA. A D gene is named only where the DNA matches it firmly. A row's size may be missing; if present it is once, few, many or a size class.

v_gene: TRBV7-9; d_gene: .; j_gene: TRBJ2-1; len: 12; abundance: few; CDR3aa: CASISGLSEQFF; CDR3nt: TGTGCCAGCATCTCAGGCCTTAGTGAGCAGTTCTTC
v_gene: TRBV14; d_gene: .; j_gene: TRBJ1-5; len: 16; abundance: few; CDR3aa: CASSQDPSEVNQPQHF; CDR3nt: TGTGCCAGCAGCCAAGATCCCAGCGAAGTCAATCAGCCCCAGCATTTT
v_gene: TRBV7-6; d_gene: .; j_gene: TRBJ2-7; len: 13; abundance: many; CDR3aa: CASSSTVSYEQYF; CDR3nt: TGTGCCAGCAGCTCGACAGTTTCCTACGAGCAGTACTTC
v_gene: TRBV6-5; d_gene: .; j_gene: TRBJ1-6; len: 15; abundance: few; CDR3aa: CASTEVRGRNSPLHF; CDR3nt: TGTGCCAGCACTGAAGTTCGGGGTCGGAATTCACCCCTCCACTTT
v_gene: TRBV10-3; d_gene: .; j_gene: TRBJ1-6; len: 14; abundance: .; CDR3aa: CAIRRDTGDSPLHF; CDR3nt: TGTGCCATCAGACGGGACACTGGGGATTCACCCCTCCACTTT
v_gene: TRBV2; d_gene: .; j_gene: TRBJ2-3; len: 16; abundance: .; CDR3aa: CASSAVAVFGTDTQYF; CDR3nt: TGTGCCAGTAGCGCGGTAGCGGTCTTTGGCACAGATACGCAGTATTTT
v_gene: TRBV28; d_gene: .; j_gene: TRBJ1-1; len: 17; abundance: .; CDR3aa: CASSSESTGIPYSEAFF; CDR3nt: TGTGCCAGCAGTTCTGAGTCTACCGGGATCCCCTATTCTGAAGCTTTCTTT
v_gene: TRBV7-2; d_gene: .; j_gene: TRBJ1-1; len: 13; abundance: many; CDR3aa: CASSLEGWTEAFF; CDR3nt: TGTGCCAGCAGTCTAGAGGGATGGACTGAAGCTTTCTTT
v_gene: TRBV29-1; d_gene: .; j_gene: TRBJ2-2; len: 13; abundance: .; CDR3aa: CSVAGGRPGELFF; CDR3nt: TGCAGCGTTGCCGGGGGGCGGCCCGGGGAGCTGTTTTTT
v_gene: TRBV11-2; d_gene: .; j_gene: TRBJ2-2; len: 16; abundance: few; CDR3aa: CASSLWVGLHTGELFF; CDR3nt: TGTGCCAGCAGCTTGTGGGTGGGACTTCACACCGGGGAGCTGTTTTTT
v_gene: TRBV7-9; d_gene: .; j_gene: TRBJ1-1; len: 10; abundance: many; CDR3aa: CASGNTEAFF; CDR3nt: TGTGCCAGCGGGAACACTGAAGCTTTCTTT
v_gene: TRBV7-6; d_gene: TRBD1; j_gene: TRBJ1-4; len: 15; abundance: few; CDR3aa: CASSTSRTGGEKLFF; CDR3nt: TGTGCCAGCAGCACGTCGAGGACAGGGGGTGAAAAACTGTTTTTT
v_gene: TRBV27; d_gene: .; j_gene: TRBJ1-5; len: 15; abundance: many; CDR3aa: CASSPYRPGDQPQHF; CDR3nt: TGTGCCAGCAGTCCTTACCGCCCCGGGGATCAGCCCCAGCATTTT